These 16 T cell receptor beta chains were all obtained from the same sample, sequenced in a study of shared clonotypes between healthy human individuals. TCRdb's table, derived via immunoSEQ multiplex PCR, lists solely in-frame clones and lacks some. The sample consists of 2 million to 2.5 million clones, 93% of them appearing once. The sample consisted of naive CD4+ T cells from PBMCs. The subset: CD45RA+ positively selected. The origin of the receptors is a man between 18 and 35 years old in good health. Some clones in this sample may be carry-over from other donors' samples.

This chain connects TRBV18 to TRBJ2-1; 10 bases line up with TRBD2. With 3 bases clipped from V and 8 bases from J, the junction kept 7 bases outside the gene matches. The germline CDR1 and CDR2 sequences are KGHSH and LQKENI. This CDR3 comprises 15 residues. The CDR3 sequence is CASSPLSGRADEQFF. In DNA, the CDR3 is TGTGCCAGCTCACCGCTCAGCGGGAGGGCCGATGAGCAGTTCTTC.

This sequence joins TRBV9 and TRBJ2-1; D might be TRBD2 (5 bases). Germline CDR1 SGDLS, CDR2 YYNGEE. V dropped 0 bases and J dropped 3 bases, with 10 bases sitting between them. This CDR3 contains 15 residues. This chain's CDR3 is CASSVAIRDYNEQFF. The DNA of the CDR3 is TGTGCCAGCAGCGTAGCAATCCGGGACTACAATGAGCAGTTCTTC.

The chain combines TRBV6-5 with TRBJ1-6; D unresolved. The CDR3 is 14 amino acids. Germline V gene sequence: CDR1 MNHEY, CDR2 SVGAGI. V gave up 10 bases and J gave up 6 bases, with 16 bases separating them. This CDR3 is CATSIRRGNSPLHF. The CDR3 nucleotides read TGTGCCACCTCAATCCGGCGGGGTAATTCACCCCTCCACTTT.

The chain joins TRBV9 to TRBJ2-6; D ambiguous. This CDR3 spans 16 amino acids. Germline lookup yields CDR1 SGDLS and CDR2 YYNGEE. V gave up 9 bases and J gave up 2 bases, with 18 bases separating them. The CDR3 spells CATSLGNFAGANVLTF. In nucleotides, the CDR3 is TGTGCCACCTCCTTAGGGAATTTCGCTGGGGCCAACGTCCTGACTTTC.

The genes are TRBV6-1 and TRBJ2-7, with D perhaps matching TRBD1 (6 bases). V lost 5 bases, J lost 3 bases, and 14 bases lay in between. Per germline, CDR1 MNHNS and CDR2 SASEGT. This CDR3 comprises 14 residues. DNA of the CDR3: TGTGCCAGCAGTACCCGGGACACAAACTACGAGCAGTACTTC. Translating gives CASSTRDTNYEQYF.

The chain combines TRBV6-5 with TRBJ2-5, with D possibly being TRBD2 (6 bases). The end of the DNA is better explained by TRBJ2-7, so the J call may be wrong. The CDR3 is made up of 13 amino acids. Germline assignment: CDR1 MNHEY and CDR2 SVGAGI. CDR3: CASRQTEGYEQYF. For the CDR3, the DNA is TGTGCCAGCAGACAAACGGAGGGCTACGAGCAGTACTTC.

The CDR3 bases are TGCGCCAGCCGACTGGACGGGACAGATACGCAGTATTTT. It encodes CASRLDGTDTQYF. The V call is TRBV5-1, the J call TRBJ2-3; D remains unclear. The CDR3 sequence is 13 residues long. Germline CDR1 and CDR2: SGHRS and YFSETQ. V was trimmed by 7 bases and J by 3 bases, leaving 12 bases between them.

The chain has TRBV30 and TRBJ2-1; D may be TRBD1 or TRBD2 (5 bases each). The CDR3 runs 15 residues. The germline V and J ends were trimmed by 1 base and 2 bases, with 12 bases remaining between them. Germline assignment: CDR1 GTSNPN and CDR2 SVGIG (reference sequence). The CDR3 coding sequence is TGTGCCTGGAGTGGGGGGTTAGCAACCTACAATGAGCAGTTCTTC. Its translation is CAWSGGLATYNEQFF.

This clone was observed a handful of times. Here the CDR3 DNA reads TGTGCCAGCAGTGGGGGGGGAGAGACCCAGTACTTC. Residues: CASSGGGETQYF. The chain recombines TRBV25-1 with TRBJ2-5, with 7 bases that match TRBD2. The J segment lost 4 bases and the V segment lost 4 bases, leaving 0 bases of the junction unmatched. The CDR3 length is 12 residues. Germline lookup yields CDR1 MGHDK and CDR2 SYGVNS.

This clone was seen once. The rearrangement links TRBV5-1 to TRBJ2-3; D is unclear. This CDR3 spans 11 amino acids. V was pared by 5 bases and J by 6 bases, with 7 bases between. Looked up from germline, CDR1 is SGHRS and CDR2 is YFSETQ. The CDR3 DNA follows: TGCGCCAGCAGTGATTCTGATACGCAGTATTTT. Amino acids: CASSDSDTQYF.

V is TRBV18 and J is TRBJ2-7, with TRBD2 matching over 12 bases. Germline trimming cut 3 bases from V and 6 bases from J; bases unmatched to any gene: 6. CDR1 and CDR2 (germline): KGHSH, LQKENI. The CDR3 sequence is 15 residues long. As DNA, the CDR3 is TGTGCCAGCTCACCCCGGGGACTAGCGGGTCGCGAGCAGTACTTC. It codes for CASSPRGLAGREQYF.

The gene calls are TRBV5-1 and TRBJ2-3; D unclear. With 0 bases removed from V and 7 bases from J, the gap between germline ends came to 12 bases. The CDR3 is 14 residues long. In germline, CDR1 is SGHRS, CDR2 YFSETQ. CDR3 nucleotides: TGCGCCAGCAGCTTGGAGGACCCCCGGAATACGCAGTATTTT. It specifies CASSLEDPRNTQYF.

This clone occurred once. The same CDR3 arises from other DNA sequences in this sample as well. As DNA, the CDR3 is TGCGCCAGCAGCTTGGGTCTCTCTGGAAACACCATATATTTT. Translated, it gives CASSLGLSGNTIYF. The chain has TRBV5-1 and TRBJ1-3; D call uncertain. This CDR3 has 14 amino acids. CDR1 SGHRS and CDR2 YFSETQ come from the germline V gene. The V gene lost 0 bases and the J gene lost 0 bases, with 4 bases spanning the gap.

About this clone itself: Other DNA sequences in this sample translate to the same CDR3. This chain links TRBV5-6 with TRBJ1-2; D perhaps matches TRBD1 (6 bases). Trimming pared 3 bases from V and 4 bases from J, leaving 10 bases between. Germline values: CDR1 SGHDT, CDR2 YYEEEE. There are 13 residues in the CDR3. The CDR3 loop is CASSSGGSYGYTF. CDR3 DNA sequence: TGTGCCAGCAGCTCCGGGGGCAGCTATGGCTACACCTTC. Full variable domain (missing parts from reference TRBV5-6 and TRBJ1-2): DAGVTQSPTHLIKTRGQQVTLRCSPKSGHDTVSWYQQALGQGPQFIFQYYEEEERQRGNFPDRFSGHQFPNYSSELNVNALLLGDSALYLCASSSGGSYGYTFGSGTRLTVV.

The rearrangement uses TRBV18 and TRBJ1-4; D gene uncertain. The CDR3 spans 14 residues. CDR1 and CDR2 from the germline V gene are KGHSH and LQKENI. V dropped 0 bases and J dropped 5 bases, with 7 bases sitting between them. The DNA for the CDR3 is TGTGCCAGCTCACCACCGGGATCGAATGAAAAACTGTTTTTT. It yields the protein CASSPPGSNEKLFF.

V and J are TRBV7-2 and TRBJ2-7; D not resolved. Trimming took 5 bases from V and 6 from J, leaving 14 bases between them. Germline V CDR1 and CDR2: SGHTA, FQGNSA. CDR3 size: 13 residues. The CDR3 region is CASSPSPLPEQYF. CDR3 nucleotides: TGTGCCAGCAGCCCATCCCCTCTGCCCGAGCAGTACTTC.